What follows are 25 T cell receptor beta chains derived from one specimen sequenced in a study of early T cells in non-severe SARS-CoV-2 infection. TCRdb recomputed calls from the 5' RACE reads with MiXCR, one row per CDR3 protein. The sample holds 25,000 to 30,000 distinct CDR3 sequences; about 5.8% are singletons and the top ten take less than 6.5%. Source material: whole blood. The receptors stem from an adult who was a healthcare worker with PCR-confirmed SARS-CoV-2 infection or an uninfected control (not recorded which).

This clonotype was recorded many times. The chain has TRBV12-3 or TRBV12-4 and TRBJ2-3; D not certain. The CDR3 contains 15 residues. Trimming removed 4 bases from V and 3 bases from J, with 14 bases in between. The chain's CDR3 is CASSSGVIDTDTQYF. As DNA, the CDR3 is TGTGCCAGCAGTTCTGGGGTTATTGATACAGATACGCAGTATTTT.

This clonotype has a count of ten or more. The rearrangement joins TRBV7-2 to TRBJ2-7; D might be TRBD1 (5 bases). Germline values: CDR1 SGHTA, CDR2 FQGNSA. The CDR3 length is 12 residues. V was cut by 5 bases and J by 7 bases, with 12 bases left in between. The CDR3 sequence is CASSPKGFEQYF. CDR3 coding DNA: TGTGCCAGCAGCCCAAAGGGGTTTGAGCAGTACTTC.

This clonotype was observed at least ten times. The rearrangement joins TRBV12-3 or TRBV12-4 to TRBJ2-2, with TRBD1 as a possible D gene (6 bases). V gave up 3 bases and J gave up 4 bases, with 9 bases separating them. The CDR3 contains 14 residues. CDR3 sequence: CASSFIRGTGELFF. The DNA of the CDR3 is TGTGCCAGCAGTTTTATCAGGGGCACCGGGGAGCTGTTTTTT.

This clonotype was observed at least ten times. V and J are TRBV27 and TRBJ2-2; no definite D call. The length of the CDR3 is 16 residues. Germline values: CDR1 MNHEY, CDR2 SMNVEV (reference sequence). The V and J ends lost 0 bases and 2 bases respectively, with 10 bases between them. The CDR3 protein is CASSLSAFINTGELFF. CDR3 in DNA: TGTGCCAGCAGTTTATCTGCATTTATCAACACCGGGGAGCTGTTTTTT.

In this sample, this clonotype turned up many times. The chain has TRBV28 and TRBJ1-6; no reliable D call. V lost 3 bases, J lost 7 bases, and 10 bases lay in between. The length of the CDR3 is 14 residues. The germline V gene has CDR1 MDHEN and CDR2 SYDVKM. The CDR3 DNA follows: TGTGCCAGCAGTTTCGTCCAGGAGAATTCACCCCTCCACTTT. It yields the protein CASSFVQENSPLHF.

This clonotype was detected many times. This rearrangement joins TRBV10-3 to TRBJ1-1, with TRBD1 matching 8 bases. The CDR3 is 14 amino acids. V was pared by 8 bases and J by 3 bases, with 8 bases of the junction left unmatched. Germline CDR1 ENHRY, CDR2 SYGVKD. CDR3 sequence reads: CAISPGTGDTEAFF. CDR3 nucleotides: TGTGCCATCTCCCCTGGGACAGGTGACACTGAAGCTTTCTTT.

In this sample, this clonotype turned up many times. This chain connects TRBV23-1 to TRBJ2-4, with 9 bases that match TRBD1. TRBV23-1 belongs to the ORF category, with a function that is uncertain. The V gene end was trimmed by 3 bases and the J gene end by 0 bases; junction bases not matched to a gene: 3. The CDR3 contains 16 residues. The CDR3: CASSHHRGLAKNIQYF. The DNA of the CDR3 is TGCGCCAGCAGTCACCACAGGGGGCTAGCCAAAAACATTCAGTACTTC.

In this sample, this clonotype turned up a few times. The genes are TRBV7-2 and TRBJ2-1, with D perhaps TRBD1 or TRBD2 (5 bases each). The CDR3 is 17 amino acids. The germline CDR1 and CDR2 sequences are SGHTA and FQGNSA. Trimming shortened V by 3 bases and J by 2 bases, and 17 bases separated the two germline ends. Here the CDR3 DNA reads TGTGCCAGCAGCTTGGGGCGGGCGAGGGTCACCTACAATGAGCAGTTCTTC. Its translation: CASSLGRARVTYNEQFF.

This clonotype showed up many times. This chain links TRBV27 with TRBJ2-3, with D tentatively TRBD2 (5 bases). The germline V gene encodes CDR1 MNHEY and CDR2 SMNVEV (reference sequence). Deletions cut 5 bases from V and 9 bases from J, with 15 bases between. This CDR3 is built from 13 residues. The CDR3 coding sequence is TGTGCCAGCAGTCCCAGCGGCGCCAGGACGCAGTATTTT. Residues: CASSPSGARTQYF.

In its sample, this clonotype was seen many times. The J gene is TRBJ2-3, the V gene TRBV7-6; D is possibly TRBD1 (5 bases). Per germline, CDR1 SGHVS and CDR2 FNYEAQ. Trimming stripped 3 bases from V and 6 bases from J, with 19 bases between. The CDR3 length is 16 residues. CDR3 amino acids: CASSFAPTRPGDTQYF. The CDR3, as DNA: TGTGCCAGCAGCTTCGCCCCGACGCGACCAGGGGATACGCAGTATTTT.

This sequence joins TRBV6-6 and TRBJ2-3; perhaps TRBD2 as D (7 bases). Trimming pared 7 bases from V and 4 bases from J, leaving 15 bases between. The length of the CDR3 is 14 residues. Germline V gene data show CDR1 as MNHNY and CDR2 as SVGAGI (reference sequence). This CDR3 is CASTLPGGPDTQYF. CDR3 bases: TGTGCCAGCACCCTACCGGGGGGCCCAGATACGCAGTATTTT.

This clonotype was picked up a small number of times. The rearrangement uses TRBV9 and TRBJ2-7; D is unresolved. The germline gives CDR1 SGDLS, CDR2 YYNGEE. Deletions cut 1 base from V and 1 base from J, with 9 bases between. This CDR3 has 14 amino acids. The CDR3 region is CASSVKSWSYEQYF. Here the CDR3 DNA reads TGTGCCAGCAGCGTAAAGAGCTGGTCCTACGAGCAGTACTTC.

The chain uses TRBV28 and TRBJ1-1; TRBD1 might be the D (5 bases). Germline V CDR1 and CDR2: MDHEN, SYDVKM. This CDR3 is built from 15 residues. V was pared by 5 bases and J by 5 bases, with 18 bases between. CDR3 amino acids: CASSAHEGRTTEAFF. CDR3 DNA sequence: TGTGCCAGCAGTGCCCATGAGGGGAGGACAACTGAAGCTTTCTTT.

The V gene is TRBV4-2, the J gene TRBJ2-3; D remains unclear. The CDR3 is 15 amino acids. CDR1 and CDR2 (germline): LGHNA, YNFKEQ. V shed 1 base and J shed 4 bases, with 12 bases lying between them. This CDR3 reads CASSQGASLADTQYF. As DNA, the CDR3 is TGTGCCAGCAGCCAAGGGGCCTCACTGGCAGATACGCAGTATTTT.

Concerning this clonotype itself: Given a much more abundant clone one base away, this may be a read error. The gene calls are TRBV20-1 and TRBJ1-4; 8 nucleotides line up with TRBD1. The V segment lost 1 base and the J segment 6 bases; nucleotides outside the gene matches: 7. CDR1 and CDR2 from the germline V gene are DFQATT and SNEGSKA (reference sequence). This CDR3 spans 15 amino acids. CDR3 amino acids: CSARVNGTGDEKLFF. CDR3 coding DNA: TGCAGTGCTAGAGTTAACGGGACAGGTGATGAAAAACTGTTTTTT.

This clonotype came up many times. This rearrangement joins TRBV29-1 to TRBJ2-1; D is ambiguous. The CDR3 is 12 amino acids. Trimming cost V 3 bases and J 4 bases, with 7 bases left between them. The germline gives CDR1 SQVTM, CDR2 ANQGSEA. The CDR3 sequence: CSVDYGYNEQFF. In DNA form, the CDR3 reads TGCAGCGTTGATTACGGATACAATGAGCAGTTCTTC.

At least ten counts were recorded for this clonotype. The chain joins TRBV6-1 to TRBJ1-2; D unresolved. This CDR3 contains 15 residues. From germline, CDR1 is MNHNS and CDR2 SASEGT. V dropped 2 bases and J dropped 6 bases, with 16 bases sitting between them. The CDR3 DNA is TGTGCCAGCAGTGAATCTCTGGCAGACTTTGATGGCTACACCTTC. This encodes CASSESLADFDGYTF.

This clonotype was picked up many times. The rearrangement joins TRBV4-3 to TRBJ2-7, with 8 bases that match TRBD1. V lost 4 bases, J lost 3 bases, and 17 bases stayed unmatched. This CDR3 has 18 amino acids. CDR1 is LGHNA, CDR2 YSLEER, per germline. The CDR3 bases are TGCGCCAGCAGCCGGGGTTTGTCCGGGACAGGCCCTCTCTACGAGCAGTACTTC. Residues: CASSRGLSGTGPLYEQYF.

This clonotype has ten or more counts. This chain links TRBV15 with TRBJ2-5; D is perhaps TRBD1 (6 bases). The CDR3 consists of 14 residues. V dropped 5 bases and J dropped 3 bases, with 13 bases sitting between them. Germline assignment: CDR1 LNHNV and CDR2 YYDKDF (reference sequence). This chain's CDR3 is CATSDRTAEETQYF. The CDR3 nucleotides are TGTGCCACCAGCGACCGGACAGCAGAAGAGACCCAGTACTTC.

This clonotype was counted many times. This chain links TRBV7-2 with TRBJ2-4; D call uncertain. The CDR3 contains 14 residues. Germline lookup yields CDR1 SGHTA and CDR2 FQGNSA. Trimming shortened V by 3 bases and J by 6 bases, and 12 bases separated the two germline ends. CDR3 coding DNA: TGTGCCAGCAGCTTCGAAAGGTTTCCAAACATTCAGTACTTC. As protein: CASSFERFPNIQYF.

This clonotype was seen only a few times. The chain joins TRBV11-1 to TRBJ2-1; D gene ambiguous. The germline V and J ends were trimmed by 1 base and 4 bases, with 11 bases remaining between them. The CDR3 covers 15 residues. Germline V gives CDR1 SGHAT, CDR2 FQDESV (reference sequence). CDR3 bases: TGTGCCAGCAGCTTAGAGAGCGCCTGGTACAATGAGCAGTTCTTC. Translating it yields CASSLESAWYNEQFF.

In this sample, this clonotype turned up many times. The chain uses TRBV7-2 and TRBJ1-2; 10 bases are a match to TRBD1. The CDR3 is made up of 15 amino acids. Looked up from germline, CDR1 is SGHTA and CDR2 is FQGNSA. V was clipped by 0 bases and J by 6 bases; unmatched bases: 4. In DNA form, the CDR3 reads TGTGCCAGCAGCTTAGCGATGACAGGGGGCAATGGCTACACCTTC. Translated: CASSLAMTGGNGYTF.

The J gene is TRBJ2-3, the V gene TRBV2, with D possibly matching TRBD2 (6 bases). The CDR3 consists of 15 residues. Germline V CDR1 and CDR2: SNHLY, FYNNEI. V lost 6 bases and J lost 2, with 15 bases in between. CDR3: CASRIEEGSTDTQYF. CDR3 bases: TGTGCCAGCAGGATAGAGGAGGGGTCCACAGATACGCAGTATTTT.

There are many counts of this clonotype. J is TRBJ2-5 and V is TRBV7-2; TRBD2 matches 7 bases. The J segment lost 5 bases and the V segment lost 0 bases, leaving 9 bases of the junction unmatched. Germline loops: CDR1 SGHTA, CDR2 FQGNSA. This CDR3 spans 16 amino acids. For the CDR3, the DNA is TGTGCCAGCAGCTTAGCGTCTAGCGGAGCCCAGGAGACCCAGTACTTC. Protein product: CASSLASSGAQETQYF. The variable domain in full, with the rest retrieved from reference TRBV7-2 and TRBJ2-5, is GAGVSQSPSNKVTEKGKDVELRCDPISGHTALYWYRQSLGQGLEFLIYFQGNSAPDKSGLPSDRFSAERTGGSVSTLTIQRTQQEDSAVYLCASSLASSGAQETQYFGPGTRLLVL.

This clonotype was seen repeatedly, ten times or more. This chain links TRBV4-2 with TRBJ2-1, with TRBD2 identical over 10 bases. CDR1 is LGHNA and CDR2 is YNFKEQ in the germline V gene. V lost 1 base and J lost 4; bases outside the gene matches: 1. This CDR3 is built from 15 residues. CDR3 sequence: CASSQVAGGYNEQFF. CDR3 nucleotide sequence: TGTGCCAGCAGCCAAGTAGCGGGAGGATACAATGAGCAGTTCTTC.